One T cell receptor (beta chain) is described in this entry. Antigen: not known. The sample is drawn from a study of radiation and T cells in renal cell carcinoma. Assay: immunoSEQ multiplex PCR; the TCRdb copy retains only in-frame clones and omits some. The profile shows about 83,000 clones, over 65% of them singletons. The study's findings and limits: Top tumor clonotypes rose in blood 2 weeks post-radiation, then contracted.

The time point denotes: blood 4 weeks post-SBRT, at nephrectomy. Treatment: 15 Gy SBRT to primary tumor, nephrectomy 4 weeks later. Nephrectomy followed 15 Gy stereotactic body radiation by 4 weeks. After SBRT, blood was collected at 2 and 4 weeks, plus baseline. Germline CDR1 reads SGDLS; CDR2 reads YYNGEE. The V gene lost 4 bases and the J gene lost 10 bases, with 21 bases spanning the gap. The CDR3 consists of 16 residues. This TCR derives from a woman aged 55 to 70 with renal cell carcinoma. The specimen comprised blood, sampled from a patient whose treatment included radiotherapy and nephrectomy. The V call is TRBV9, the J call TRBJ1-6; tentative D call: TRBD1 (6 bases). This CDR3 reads CASSPQARGVRSPLHF. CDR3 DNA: TGTGCCAGCAGCCCCCAAGCGAGGGGGGTGAGGTCACCCCTCCACTTT.